The sequence of this TCR beta chain was determined in a study of T cell changes during pregnancy in multiple sclerosis. TCRdb's copy holds only in-frame clones and misses some; the assay was immunoSEQ multiplex PCR. The table has around 56,000 clones, about nine tenths seen once. The receptor was derived from a female donor with multiple sclerosis, enrolled in a pregnancy study. This specimen consisted of peripheral blood, obtained after pregnancy.

As DNA, the CDR3 is TGTGCCAGCAGCTTCTTTTCCGGGGAGCTGTTTTTT. Encoded protein: CASSFFSGELFF. The chain has TRBV11-2 and TRBJ2-2; D call uncertain. The V end lost 3 bases, the J end lost 6 bases, and 5 bases lay between the germline ends. Germline V gene data show CDR1 as SGHAT and CDR2 as FQNNGV. The CDR3 loop spans 12 amino acids.